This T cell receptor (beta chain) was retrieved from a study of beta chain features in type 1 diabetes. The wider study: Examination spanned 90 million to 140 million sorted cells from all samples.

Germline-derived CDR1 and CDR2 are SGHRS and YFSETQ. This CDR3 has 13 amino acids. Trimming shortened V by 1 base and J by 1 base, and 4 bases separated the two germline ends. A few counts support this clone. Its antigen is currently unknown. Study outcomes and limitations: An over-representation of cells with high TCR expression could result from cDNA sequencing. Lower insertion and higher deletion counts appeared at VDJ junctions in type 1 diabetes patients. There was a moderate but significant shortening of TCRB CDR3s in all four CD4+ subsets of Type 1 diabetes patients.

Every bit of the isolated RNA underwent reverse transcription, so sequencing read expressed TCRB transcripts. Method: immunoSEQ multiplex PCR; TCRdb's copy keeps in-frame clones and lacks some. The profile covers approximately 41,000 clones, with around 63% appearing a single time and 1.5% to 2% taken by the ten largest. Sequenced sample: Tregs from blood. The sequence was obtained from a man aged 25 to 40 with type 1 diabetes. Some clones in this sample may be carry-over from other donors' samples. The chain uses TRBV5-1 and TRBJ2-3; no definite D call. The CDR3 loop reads CASSLTGTDTQYF. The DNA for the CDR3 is TGCGCCAGCAGCTTGACAGGCACAGATACGCAGTATTTT.